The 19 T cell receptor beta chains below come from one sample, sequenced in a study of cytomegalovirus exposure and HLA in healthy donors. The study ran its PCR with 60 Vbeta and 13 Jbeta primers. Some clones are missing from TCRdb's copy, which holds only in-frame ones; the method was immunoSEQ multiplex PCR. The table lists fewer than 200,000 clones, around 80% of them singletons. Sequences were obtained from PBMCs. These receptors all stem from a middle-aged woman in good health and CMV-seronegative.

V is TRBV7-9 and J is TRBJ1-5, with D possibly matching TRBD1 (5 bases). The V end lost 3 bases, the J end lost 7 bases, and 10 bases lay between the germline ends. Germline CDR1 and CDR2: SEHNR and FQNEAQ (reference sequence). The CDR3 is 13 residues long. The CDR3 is CASSLGPRQPQHF. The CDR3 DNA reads TGTGCCAGCAGCTTGGGGCCGAGACAGCCCCAGCATTTT.

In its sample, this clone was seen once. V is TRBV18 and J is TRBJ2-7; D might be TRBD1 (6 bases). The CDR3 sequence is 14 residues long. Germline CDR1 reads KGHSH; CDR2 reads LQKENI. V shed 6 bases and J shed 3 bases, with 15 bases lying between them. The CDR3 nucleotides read TGTGCCAGCTCGCAAGACCAGGACAGCTACGAGCAGTACTTC. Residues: CASSQDQDSYEQYF. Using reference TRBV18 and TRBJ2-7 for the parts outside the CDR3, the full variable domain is NAGVMQNPRHLVRRRGQEARLRCSPMKGHSHVYWYRQLPEEGLKFMVYLQKENIIDESGMPKERFSAEFPKEGPSILRIQQVVRGDSAAYFCASSQDQDSYEQYFGPGTRLTVT.

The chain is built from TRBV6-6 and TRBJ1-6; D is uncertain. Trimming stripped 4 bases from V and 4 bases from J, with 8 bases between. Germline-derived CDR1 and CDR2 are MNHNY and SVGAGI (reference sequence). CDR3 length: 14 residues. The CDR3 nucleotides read TGTGCCAGCAGTTCTAGCGGGTATAATTCACCCCTCCACTTT. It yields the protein CASSSSGYNSPLHF.

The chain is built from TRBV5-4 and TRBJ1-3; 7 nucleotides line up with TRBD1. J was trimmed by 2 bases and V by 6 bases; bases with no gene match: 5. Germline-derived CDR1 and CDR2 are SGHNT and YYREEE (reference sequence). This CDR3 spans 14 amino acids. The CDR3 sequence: CASTQQGTGNTIYF. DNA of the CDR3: TGTGCCAGCACCCAACAGGGGACTGGAAACACCATATATTTT.

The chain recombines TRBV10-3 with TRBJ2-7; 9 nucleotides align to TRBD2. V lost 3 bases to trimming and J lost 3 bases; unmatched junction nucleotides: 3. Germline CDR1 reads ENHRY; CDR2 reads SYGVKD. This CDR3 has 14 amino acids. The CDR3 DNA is TGTGCCATCAGTGAAGAGCGGGAGGTCTACGAGCAGTACTTC. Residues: CAISEEREVYEQYF.

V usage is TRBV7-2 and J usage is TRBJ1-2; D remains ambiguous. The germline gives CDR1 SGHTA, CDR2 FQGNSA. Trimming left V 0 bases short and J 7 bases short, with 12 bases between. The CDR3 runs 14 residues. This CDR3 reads CASSLALSGGGYTF. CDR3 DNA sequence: TGTGCCAGCAGCTTAGCGCTTAGCGGAGGTGGCTACACCTTC. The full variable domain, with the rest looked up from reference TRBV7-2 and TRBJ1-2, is GAGVSQSPSNKVTEKGKDVELRCDPISGHTALYWYRQSLGQGLEFLIYFQGNSAPDKSGLPSDRFSAERTGGSVSTLTIQRTQQEDSAVYLCASSLALSGGGYTFGSGTRLTVV.

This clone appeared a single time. This CDR3 is CASRQGLNTEAFF. CDR3 nucleotide sequence: TGCGCCAGCAGACAGGGCCTGAACACTGAAGCTTTCTTT. The gene calls are TRBV10-2 and TRBJ1-1; perhaps TRBD1 as D (6 bases). V lost 6 bases and J lost 0, with 8 bases in between. Germline V lookup: CDR1 WSHSY, CDR2 SAAADI. There are 13 residues in the CDR3.

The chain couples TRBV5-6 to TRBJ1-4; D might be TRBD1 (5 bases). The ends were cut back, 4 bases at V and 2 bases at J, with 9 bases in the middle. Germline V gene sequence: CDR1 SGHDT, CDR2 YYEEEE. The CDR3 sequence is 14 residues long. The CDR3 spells CASSQTVTNEKLFF. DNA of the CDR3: TGTGCCAGCAGCCAGACAGTTACTAATGAAAAACTGTTTTTT.

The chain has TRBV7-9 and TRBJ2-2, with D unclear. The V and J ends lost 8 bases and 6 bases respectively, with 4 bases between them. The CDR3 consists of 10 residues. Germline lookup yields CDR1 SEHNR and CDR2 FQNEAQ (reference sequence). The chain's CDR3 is CASLPGELFF. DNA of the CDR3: TGTGCCAGCCTCCCCGGGGAGCTGTTTTTT.

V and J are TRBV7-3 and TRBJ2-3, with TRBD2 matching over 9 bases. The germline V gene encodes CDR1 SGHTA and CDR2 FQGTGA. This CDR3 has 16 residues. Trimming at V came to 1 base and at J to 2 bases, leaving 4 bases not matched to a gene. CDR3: CASSLSLAGNTDTQYF. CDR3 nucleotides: TGTGCCAGCAGCTTAAGTCTAGCGGGGAACACAGATACGCAGTATTTT.

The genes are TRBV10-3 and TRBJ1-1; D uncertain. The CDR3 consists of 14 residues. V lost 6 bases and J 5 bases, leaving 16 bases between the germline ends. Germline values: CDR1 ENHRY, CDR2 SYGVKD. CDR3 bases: TGTGCCATCAGGGAGGTTCAACTCGGGACTGAAGCTTTCTTT. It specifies CAIREVQLGTEAFF.

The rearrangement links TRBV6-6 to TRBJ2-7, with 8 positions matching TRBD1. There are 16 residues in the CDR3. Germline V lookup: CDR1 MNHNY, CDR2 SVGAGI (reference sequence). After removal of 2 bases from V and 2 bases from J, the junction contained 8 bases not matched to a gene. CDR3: CASSYTGQGPPYEQYF. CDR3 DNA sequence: TGTGCCAGCAGTTACACCGGACAGGGACCTCCCTACGAGCAGTACTTC.

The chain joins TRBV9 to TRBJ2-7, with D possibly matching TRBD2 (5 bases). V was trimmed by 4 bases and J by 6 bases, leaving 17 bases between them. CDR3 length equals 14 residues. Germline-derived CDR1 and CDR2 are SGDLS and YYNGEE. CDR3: CASSTRAGGSEQYF. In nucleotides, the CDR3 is TGTGCCAGCAGCACACGCGCGGGCGGTAGCGAGCAGTACTTC.

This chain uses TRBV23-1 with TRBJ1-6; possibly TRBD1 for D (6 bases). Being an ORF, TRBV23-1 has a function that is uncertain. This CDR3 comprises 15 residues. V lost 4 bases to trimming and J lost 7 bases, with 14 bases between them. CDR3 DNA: TGCGCCAGCAGTCCCAGACAGGTACCAAATTCACCCCTCCACTTT. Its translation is CASSPRQVPNSPLHF.

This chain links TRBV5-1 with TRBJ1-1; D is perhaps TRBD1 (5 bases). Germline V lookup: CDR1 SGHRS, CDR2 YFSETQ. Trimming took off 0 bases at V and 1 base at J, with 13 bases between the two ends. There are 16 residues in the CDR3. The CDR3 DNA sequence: TGCGCCAGCAGCTTGGCCTTATCAAGGGGGAACACTGAAGCTTTCTTT. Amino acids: CASSLALSRGNTEAFF.

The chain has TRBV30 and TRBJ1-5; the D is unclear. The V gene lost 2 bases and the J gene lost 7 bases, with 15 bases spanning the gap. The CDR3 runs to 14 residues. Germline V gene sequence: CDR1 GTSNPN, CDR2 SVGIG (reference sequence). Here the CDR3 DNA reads TGTGCCTGGAGTAAGACGGTGGGCTCCCAGCCCCAGCATTTT. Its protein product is CAWSKTVGSQPQHF.

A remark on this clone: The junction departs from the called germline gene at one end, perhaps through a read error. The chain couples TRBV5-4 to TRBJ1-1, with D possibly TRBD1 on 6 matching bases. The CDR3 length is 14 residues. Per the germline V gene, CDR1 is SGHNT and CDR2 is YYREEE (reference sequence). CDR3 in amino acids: CASSRQGPNTEAFF. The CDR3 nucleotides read TGCGCCAGCAGCCGCCAGGGGCCGAACACTGAAGCTTTCTTT.

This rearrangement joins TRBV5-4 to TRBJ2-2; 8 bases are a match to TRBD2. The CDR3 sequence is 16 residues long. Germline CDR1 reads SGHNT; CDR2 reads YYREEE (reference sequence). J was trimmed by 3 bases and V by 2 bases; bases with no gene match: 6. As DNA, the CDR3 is TGTGCCAGCAGCTTTCGGCGCGGGGGGTACACCGGGGAGCTGTTTTTT. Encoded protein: CASSFRRGGYTGELFF.

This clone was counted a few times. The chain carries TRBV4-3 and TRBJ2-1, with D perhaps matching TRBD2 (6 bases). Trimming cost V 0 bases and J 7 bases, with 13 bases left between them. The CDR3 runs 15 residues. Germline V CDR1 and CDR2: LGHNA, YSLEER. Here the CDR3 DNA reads TGCGCCAGCAGCCAAGATAGACTGCGGGGTAATGAGCAGTTCTTC. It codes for CASSQDRLRGNEQFF.